Below are 25 T cell receptor beta chains sequenced from a single sample in a study of cytomegalovirus exposure and HLA in healthy donors. Primers for the PCR totalled 60 Vbeta and 13 Jbeta. Sequenced by immunoSEQ multiplex PCR; TCRdb stores in-frame clones only, minus some. Among about 160,000 clones listed, 85% were seen once. The sample comprised PBMCs. The receptors here all came from a boy younger than 10 in good health and CMV-seronegative.

The chain combines TRBV28 with TRBJ2-1; perhaps TRBD2 as D (5 bases). In germline, CDR1 is MDHEN, CDR2 SYDVKM. The CDR3 length is 16 residues. Trimming took off 5 bases at V and 5 bases at J, with 19 bases between the two ends. CDR3 in amino acids: CASSTATGGWDNEQFF. As DNA, the CDR3 is TGTGCCAGCAGTACCGCGACCGGCGGGTGGGACAATGAGCAGTTCTTC.

This chain links TRBV6-1 with TRBJ2-7; TRBD2 agrees at 15 bases. Germline V gene sequence: CDR1 MNHNS, CDR2 SASEGT. This CDR3 spans 14 amino acids. J gave up 6 bases and V 5 bases, and 2 bases lay outside the gene matches. CDR3 in DNA: TGTGCCAGCAGTCGGACTAGCGGGGGGGGCGAGCAGTACGTC. Translated, it gives CASSRTSGGGEQYV.

The chain recombines TRBV6-5 with TRBJ2-1; TRBD2 matches 8 bases. Trimming cost V 6 bases and J 8 bases; bases outside gene matches: 12. Germline V gene data show CDR1 as MNHEY and CDR2 as SVGAGI. The CDR3 is 15 residues long. The chain's CDR3 is CASRLSGSVSDEQFF. The CDR3 region has the DNA TGTGCCAGCAGGTTGAGCGGGAGCGTTAGCGATGAGCAGTTCTTC.

This clone was observed a single time. The CDR3 spells CATSTLNSPLHF. CDR3 nucleotides: TGTGCCACCAGCACCCTGAATTCACCCCTCCACTTT. V is TRBV15 and J is TRBJ1-6, with D uncertain. V was pared by 4 bases and J by 7 bases, with 5 bases between. Germline CDR1 and CDR2: LNHNV and YYDKDF (reference sequence). The CDR3 spans 12 residues.

This chain joins TRBV14 and TRBJ1-1; 7 bases fit TRBD1. CDR1 is SGHDN, CDR2 FVKESK, per germline. The V gene end was trimmed by 5 bases and the J gene end by 8 bases; junction bases not matched to a gene: 8. The CDR3 sequence is 13 residues long. CDR3 protein: CASSARDRKEAFF. For the CDR3, the DNA is TGTGCCAGCAGCGCCCGGGACAGAAAAGAAGCTTTCTTT.

The rearrangement uses TRBV19 and TRBJ1-1; no clear D. CDR3 length: 17 residues. Trimming removed 5 bases at V and 0 bases at J, with 19 bases between. Per the germline V gene, CDR1 is LNHDA and CDR2 is SQIVND (reference sequence). This chain's CDR3 is CASSARRTDPMNTEAFF. CDR3 bases: TGTGCCAGTAGTGCGAGGAGGACCGACCCTATGAACACTGAAGCTTTCTTT.

This chain uses TRBV19 with TRBJ1-1, with 10 bases fitting TRBD1. Per the germline V gene, CDR1 is LNHDA and CDR2 is SQIVND (reference sequence). CDR3 length: 17 amino acids. V dropped 9 bases and J dropped 3; count of bases not matched to a gene: 16. CDR3 residues: CASTPYPRTGGDTEAFF. The CDR3 nucleotides are TGTGCCAGCACCCCTTACCCGCGGACAGGGGGGGACACTGAAGCTTTCTTT.

V usage is TRBV5-1 and J usage is TRBJ1-3; no clear D. Germline loops: CDR1 SGHRS, CDR2 YFSETQ. The CDR3 has 15 residues. Trimming stripped 4 bases from V and 0 bases from J, with 11 bases between. Here the CDR3 reads CASSAQVGSGNTIYF. In DNA, the CDR3 is TGCGCCAGCAGCGCTCAGGTGGGCTCTGGAAACACCATATATTTT.

The chain couples TRBV5-4 to TRBJ1-4, with D perhaps TRBD1 (6 bases). This CDR3 is 14 amino acids long. Germline values: CDR1 SGHNT, CDR2 YYREEE (reference sequence). Trimming left V 0 bases short and J 5 bases short, with 8 bases between. The CDR3 here is CASSLVGQNEKLFF. The CDR3 coding sequence is TGTGCCAGCAGCTTGGTTGGACAGAATGAAAAACTGTTTTTT.

The chain joins TRBV15 to TRBJ2-7; possible D gene TRBD1, 5 bases. The CDR3 has 16 amino acids. Per the germline V gene, CDR1 is LNHNV and CDR2 is YYDKDF (reference sequence). V shed 0 bases and J shed 2 bases, with 14 bases lying between them. CDR3 in amino acids: CATSRDRWQGTYEQYF. The CDR3 nucleotides are TGTGCCACCAGCAGAGATCGGTGGCAGGGAACCTACGAGCAGTACTTC. Full variable domain (missing parts from reference TRBV15 and TRBJ2-7): DAMVIQNPRYQVTQFGKPVTLSCSQTLNHNVMYWYQQKSSQAPKLLFHYYDKDFNNEADTPDNFQSRRPNTSFCFLDIRSPGLGDTAMYLCATSRDRWQGTYEQYFGPGTRLTVT.

The chain links TRBV29-1 to TRBJ2-5; 12 bases fit TRBD1. The CDR3 loop spans 14 amino acids. With V trimmed by 0 bases and J by 5 bases, 1 base remained unmatched. Germline CDR1 reads SQVTM; CDR2 reads ANQGSEA. The CDR3 DNA is TGCAGCGTTGAAGATGGGACAGGGGGCGAGACCCAGTACTTC. This gives the protein CSVEDGTGGETQYF.

CDR3 DNA sequence: TGCAGCGTTGTTACGCGAACCTACAATGAGCAGTTCTTC. Its protein is CSVVTRTYNEQFF. The rearrangement joins TRBV29-1 to TRBJ2-1; D is ambiguous. CDR3 length equals 13 residues. The V and J ends lost 4 bases and 2 bases respectively, with 9 bases between them. Germline V lookup: CDR1 SQVTM, CDR2 ANQGSEA.

This clone was counted once. This chain connects TRBV27 to TRBJ2-4, with D hard to call. V was trimmed by 5 bases and J by 4 bases, leaving 9 bases between them. The CDR3 is 13 amino acids. CDR1 and CDR2 from the germline V gene are MNHEY and SMNVEV (reference sequence). CDR3 in DNA: TGTGCCAGCAGTGTTACAGTGAAAAACATTCAGTACTTC. Its translation is CASSVTVKNIQYF.

V usage is TRBV6-5 and J usage is TRBJ2-1; 12 nucleotides agree with TRBD1. The CDR3 is made up of 15 amino acids. Unmatched junction bases numbered 8, after V lost 6 bases and J lost 8 bases. Germline CDR1 and CDR2: MNHEY and SVGAGI. The CDR3 reads CASSSGTGGFYEQFF. The DNA for the CDR3 is TGTGCCAGCAGCTCCGGGACAGGGGGCTTCTATGAGCAGTTCTTC.

V and J are TRBV5-1 and TRBJ1-4; TRBD1 might be the D (5 bases). Trimming pared 1 base from V and 0 bases from J, leaving 19 bases between. Germline V lookup: CDR1 SGHRS, CDR2 YFSETQ. This CDR3 spans 19 amino acids. This CDR3 is CASSLRGAVAKATNEKLFF. CDR3 nucleotides: TGCGCCAGCAGCTTGAGGGGTGCAGTGGCAAAAGCAACTAATGAAAAACTGTTTTTT.

The chain has TRBV5-1 and TRBJ2-5; D call uncertain. Trimming left V 0 bases short and J 5 bases short, with 14 bases between. The CDR3 extends over 15 amino acids. Germline V gives CDR1 SGHRS, CDR2 YFSETQ. The chain's CDR3 is CASSLATSGPETQYF. The CDR3 bases are TGCGCCAGCAGCTTGGCCACGTCGGGTCCTGAGACCCAGTACTTC. The complete variable domain, with remaining parts taken from reference TRBV5-1 and TRBJ2-5, reads KAGVTQTPRYLIKTRGQQVTLSCSPISGHRSVSWYQQTPGQGLQFLFEYFSETQRNKGNFPGRFSGRQFSNSRSEMNVSTLELGDSALYLCASSLATSGPETQYFGPGTRLLVL.

The chain is built from TRBV28 and TRBJ1-4; TRBD1 agrees at 7 bases. The J segment lost 4 bases and the V segment lost 0 bases, leaving 14 bases of the junction unmatched. Germline loops: CDR1 MDHEN, CDR2 SYDVKM. The CDR3 has 19 amino acids. This chain's CDR3 is CASSLWKLKGQFLNEKLFF. As DNA, the CDR3 is TGTGCCAGCAGTTTATGGAAACTCAAGGGACAGTTCCTTAATGAAAAACTGTTTTTT. The full variable domain, rest sourced from reference TRBV28 and TRBJ1-4, is DVKVTQSSRYLVKRTGEKVFLECVQDMDHENMFWYRQDPGLGLRLIYFSYDVKMKEKGDIPEGYSVSREKKERFSLILESASTNQTSMYLCASSLWKLKGQFLNEKLFFGSGTQLSVL.

The chain carries TRBV5-1 and TRBJ2-7; 9 bases fit TRBD1. Germline CDR1 SGHRS, CDR2 YFSETQ. The length of the CDR3 is 13 residues. V was pared by 8 bases and J by 4 bases, with 7 bases of the junction left unmatched. CDR3 region: CASATGQGYEQYF. Here the CDR3 DNA reads TGCGCCAGTGCCACGGGACAGGGTTACGAGCAGTACTTC.

This clone was counted once. V gene TRBV18 combines with J gene TRBJ2-1; 10 nucleotides match TRBD2. V lost 3 bases, J lost 4 bases, and 3 bases stayed unmatched. CDR1 KGHSH and CDR2 LQKENI come from the germline V gene. The CDR3 length is 15 residues. The CDR3 reads CASSPVTSGYNEQFF. The DNA of the CDR3 is TGTGCCAGCTCACCTGTGACTAGCGGGTACAATGAGCAGTTCTTC.

Only a few counts were recorded for this clone. J is TRBJ2-2 and V is TRBV15, with 15 bases fitting TRBD2. This CDR3 spans 18 amino acids. Germline trimming cut 2 bases from V and 7 bases from J; bases unmatched to any gene: 8. CDR1 LNHNV and CDR2 YYDKDF come from the germline V gene (reference sequence). The CDR3, as DNA: TGTGCCACCAGCAGACCGGGACTAGCGGGGGGTCGGGTCGGGGAGCTGTTTTTT. It encodes CATSRPGLAGGRVGELFF.

The chain recombines TRBV18 with TRBJ1-5, with D possibly matching TRBD1 (5 bases). Germline V gives CDR1 KGHSH, CDR2 LQKENI. V lost 0 bases to trimming and J lost 8 bases, with 8 bases between them. The CDR3 has 13 amino acids. The CDR3 bases are TGTGCCAGCTCACCACCCTTAGGGGAGCCCCAGCATTTT. This codes for CASSPPLGEPQHF.

The chain has TRBV30 and TRBJ2-1; 10 positions match TRBD2. The CDR3 covers 13 residues. CDR1 GTSNPN and CDR2 SVGIG come from the germline V gene (reference sequence). J gave up 8 bases and V 0 bases, and 1 base lay outside the gene matches. CDR3 region: CAWSVAGGDEQFF. CDR3 DNA: TGTGCCTGGAGTGTAGCGGGGGGGGATGAGCAGTTCTTC.

The chain uses TRBV29-1 and TRBJ2-3; weak D call: TRBD1 (8 bases). Trimming removed 6 bases at V and 4 bases at J, with 20 bases between. Germline assignment: CDR1 SQVTM and CDR2 ANQGSEA. There are 15 residues in the CDR3. The CDR3 is CSVVGTGGGPDTQYF. The CDR3 DNA is TGCAGCGTCGTCGGGACAGGCGGGGGCCCAGATACGCAGTATTTT.

The chain couples TRBV5-8 to TRBJ1-5, with D perhaps TRBD1 (5 bases). The germline V gene encodes CDR1 SGHTS and CDR2 YDEGEE. Trimming shortened V by 1 base and J by 7 bases, and 21 bases separated the two germline ends. This CDR3 region has 17 residues. As DNA, the CDR3 is TGTGCCAGCAGCTTGTACAGTGGAGTGGGGGGTAACCAGCCCCAGCATTTT. Its protein product is CASSLYSGVGGNQPQHF.

A remark on this clone: Compared with germline, one end of the junction differs, possibly owing to a read error. The chain uses TRBV7-9 and TRBJ2-7, with a tentative D call TRBD2 (5 bases). The CDR3 has 16 residues. The germline V gene has CDR1 SEHNR and CDR2 FQNEAQ (reference sequence). CDR3 DNA: TGTTCCAGCAGCTTAGCGTTAACGACCTACTACGACGAGCAGTACTTC. It codes for CSSSLALTTYYDEQYF.